The 24 T cell receptor beta chains presented below share a single source sample, sequenced in a study of shared clonotypes between healthy human individuals. The table came from immunoSEQ multiplex PCR; TCRdb's copy has only in-frame clones and leaves some out. The data show 400,000 to 600,000 clones, with approximately 79% seen just once and around an eighth held by the top ten. Material for sequencing was PBMCs. All receptors come from a woman between 40 and 50 years old in good health. Some clones in this sample may be carry-over from other donors' samples.

This chain joins TRBV27 and TRBJ1-1; 9 bases are a match to TRBD1. J lost 1 base, V lost 3 bases, and 3 bases had no gene match. This CDR3 spans 15 amino acids. CDR1 MNHEY and CDR2 SMNVEV come from the germline V gene (reference sequence). CDR3 coding DNA: TGTGCCAGCAGTTTGGGGACAGGGCGGAACACTGAAGCTTTCTTT. Translation gives CASSLGTGRNTEAFF.

The chain links TRBV11-2 to TRBJ1-2; a possible D gene is TRBD1 (6 bases). Trimming cost V 5 bases and J 7 bases, with 17 bases left between them. The CDR3 has 14 residues. Germline values: CDR1 SGHAT, CDR2 FQNNGV. The CDR3 nucleotides are TGTGCCAGCAGCCAATCGACAGGTTATATTGGCTACACCTTC. It yields the protein CASSQSTGYIGYTF. Filled out from reference TRBV11-2 and TRBJ1-2, the complete variable domain reads EAGVAQSPRYKIIEKRQSVAFWCNPISGHATLYWYQQILGQGPKLLIQFQNNGVVDDSQLPKDRFSAERLKGVDSTLKIQPAKLEDSAVYLCASSQSTGYIGYTFGSGTRLTVV.

The chain couples TRBV5-1 to TRBJ2-5; 11 nucleotides align to TRBD2. This CDR3 is 16 amino acids long. V was pared by 2 bases and J by 2 bases, with 5 bases of the junction left unmatched. Germline CDR1 and CDR2: SGHRS and YFSETQ. The CDR3 bases are TGCGCCAGCAGCTTAGCGGGACTAGCGGCACAAGAGACCCAGTACTTC. It translates to CASSLAGLAAQETQYF.

The V call is TRBV7-9, the J call TRBJ2-3; D is undetermined. With 5 bases removed from V and 2 bases from J, the gap between germline ends came to 14 bases. The CDR3 consists of 15 residues. Germline CDR1 is SEHNR and CDR2 is FQNEAQ (reference sequence). The CDR3 here is CASSIRWTATDTQYF. The CDR3 region has the DNA TGTGCCAGCAGCATTAGATGGACGGCCACAGATACGCAGTATTTT.

The sample holds many counts of this clone. The chain recombines TRBV18 with TRBJ2-4; perhaps D is TRBD1 or TRBD2 (5 bases each). Germline CDR1 KGHSH, CDR2 LQKENI. Trimming took off 3 bases at V and 3 bases at J, with 18 bases between the two ends. This CDR3 comprises 17 residues. The chain's CDR3 is CASSPIDSLRGKNIQYF. Written as DNA, the CDR3 is TGTGCCAGCTCACCCATAGACAGTCTGAGGGGCAAAAACATTCAGTACTTC.

This rearrangement joins TRBV11-2 to TRBJ1-1; the D gene is possibly TRBD1 (5 bases). There are 14 residues in the CDR3. CDR1 SGHAT and CDR2 FQNNGV come from the germline V gene. The germline V and J ends were trimmed by 2 bases and 3 bases, with 10 bases remaining between them. The CDR3 here is CASSLRRGDTEAFF. The CDR3 DNA reads TGTGCCAGCAGCTTACGACGGGGGGACACTGAAGCTTTCTTT.

J is TRBJ2-7 and V is TRBV28; D is ambiguous. Trimming took 1 base from V and 3 from J, leaving 13 bases between them. Germline V gene data show CDR1 as MDHEN and CDR2 as SYDVKM. The CDR3 is made up of 15 amino acids. The CDR3: CASSLLGNSVYEQYF. In DNA form, the CDR3 reads TGTGCCAGCAGTTTATTGGGCAACAGTGTCTACGAGCAGTACTTC.

As regards this clone: One junction end does not reproduce the germline sequence, and a read error may be involved. This rearrangement joins TRBV2 to TRBJ1-2; 10 nucleotides align to TRBD1. The CDR3 extends over 13 amino acids. Germline values: CDR1 SNHLY, CDR2 FYNNEI. CDR3 nucleotides: TGTACCAGCAGCGGGACAGGGGATTATGGCTACACATTC. This sequence encodes CTSSGTGDYGYTF.

The V and J genes are TRBV5-1 and TRBJ2-5, with D hard to call. Looked up from germline, CDR1 is SGHRS and CDR2 is YFSETQ. With 1 base removed from V and 4 bases from J, the gap between germline ends came to 5 bases. The CDR3 runs to 12 residues. As DNA, the CDR3 is TGCGCCAGCAGCTTGAGGTTAGAGACCCAGTACTTC. This codes for CASSLRLETQYF.

The chain employs TRBV10-3 and TRBJ2-2, with D perhaps being TRBD1 or TRBD2 (5 bases each). Trimming took 6 bases from V and 7 from J, leaving 15 bases between them. The germline V gene has CDR1 ENHRY and CDR2 SYGVKD. CDR3 length: 14 residues. CDR3 sequence: CAISPRGTGGELFF. The CDR3, as DNA: TGTGCCATCAGCCCCAGAGGGACGGGCGGGGAGCTGTTTTTT.

The chain combines TRBV4-2 with TRBJ1-2; unclear D gene. This CDR3 is built from 15 residues. Germline CDR1 is LGHNA and CDR2 is YNFKEQ. V was cut by 0 bases and J by 0 bases, with 8 bases left in between. The CDR3 protein is CASSQDIAANYGYTF. CDR3 nucleotide sequence: TGTGCCAGCAGCCAAGATATCGCAGCTAACTATGGCTACACCTTC.

J is TRBJ1-5 and V is TRBV19; D might be TRBD1 (5 bases). Germline assignment: CDR1 LNHDA and CDR2 SQIVND (reference sequence). There are 14 residues in the CDR3. V was clipped by 4 bases and J by 3 bases, with 10 bases between them. For the CDR3, the DNA is TGTGCCAGTAGTAGTGACAGCTTCAATCAGCCCCAGCATTTT. It specifies CASSSDSFNQPQHF.

V usage is TRBV27 and J usage is TRBJ1-1; a weak D match, TRBD1 (5 bases). The CDR3 sequence is 14 residues long. Trimming stripped 5 bases from V and 2 bases from J, with 12 bases between. The V gene's germline CDR1 is MNHEY and CDR2 SMNVEV (reference sequence). The CDR3 region has the DNA TGTGCCAGCAGTCCAGGGCAGTCAAACACTGAAGCTTTCTTT. Encoded protein: CASSPGQSNTEAFF.

The rearrangement links TRBV11-2 to TRBJ2-1; TRBD1 might be the D (6 bases). V was shortened by 5 bases and J by 0 bases, with 11 bases between the two germline ends. Per germline, CDR1 SGHAT and CDR2 FQNNGV. The CDR3 has 15 residues. The chain's CDR3 is CASSGLGGSYNEQFF. In DNA, the CDR3 is TGTGCCAGCAGCGGCTTAGGGGGCTCCTACAATGAGCAGTTCTTC. Supplemented by reference TRBV11-2 and TRBJ2-1, the full variable domain reads EAGVAQSPRYKIIEKRQSVAFWCNPISGHATLYWYQQILGQGPKLLIQFQNNGVVDDSQLPKDRFSAERLKGVDSTLKIQPAKLEDSAVYLCASSGLGGSYNEQFFGPGTRLTVL.

The gene calls are TRBV4-1 and TRBJ1-2, with a weak D call TRBD1 (5 bases). Germline-derived CDR1 and CDR2 are MGHRA and YSYEKL. The V end lost 0 bases, the J end lost 4 bases, and 15 bases lay between the germline ends. The CDR3 loop spans 16 amino acids. The CDR3 loop is CASSQDPQTGGYGYTF. The CDR3 DNA sequence: TGCGCCAGCAGCCAAGATCCGCAGACCGGGGGCTATGGCTACACCTTC.

Of note for this clone: Other nucleotide sequences in the sample specify the same CDR3. V usage is TRBV20-1 and J usage is TRBJ2-5; no reliable D call. The CDR3 consists of 10 residues. V lost 2 bases, J lost 2 bases, and 0 bases lay in between. Germline V gives CDR1 DFQATT, CDR2 SNEGSKA (reference sequence). The CDR3 here is CSARQETQYF. CDR3 in DNA: TGCAGTGCTAGACAAGAGACCCAGTACTTC.

V usage is TRBV5-1 and J usage is TRBJ2-5; TRBD1 aligns across 9 bases. The V and J ends lost 2 bases and 2 bases, in that order; junction bases with no gene match: 4. Germline CDR1 is SGHRS and CDR2 is YFSETQ. The CDR3 runs 15 residues. The CDR3 is CASSLGTGWQETQYF. For the CDR3, the DNA is TGCGCCAGCAGCTTAGGGACAGGGTGGCAAGAGACCCAGTACTTC.

V usage is TRBV7-2 and J usage is TRBJ1-1; no reliable D call. There are 11 residues in the CDR3. V lost 5 bases and J 6 bases, leaving 7 bases between the germline ends. From germline, CDR1 is SGHTA and CDR2 FQGNSA. DNA of the CDR3: TGTGCCAGCAGCCCCCTTTCTGAAGCTTTCTTT. As protein: CASSPLSEAFF.

The rearrangement links TRBV30 to TRBJ1-4, with D perhaps TRBD1 (6 bases). Germline values: CDR1 GTSNPN, CDR2 SVGIG (reference sequence). The V and J ends lost 2 bases and 7 bases respectively, with 14 bases between them. CDR3 length: 14 amino acids. As DNA, the CDR3 is TGTGCCTGGAGTACCGGGGGCGGGGGTGAAAAACTGTTTTTT. It encodes CAWSTGGGGEKLFF. Filled out from reference TRBV30 and TRBJ1-4, the complete variable domain reads SQTIHQWPATLVQPVGSPLSLECTVEGTSNPNLYWYRQAAGRGLQLLFYSVGIGQISSEVPQNLSASRPQDRQFILSSKKLLLSDSGFYLCAWSTGGGGEKLFFGSGTQLSVL.

This clone came up a few times. Other nucleotide sequences in the sample specify the same CDR3. The genes are TRBV18 and TRBJ2-5; perhaps TRBD2 as D (5 bases). The CDR3 length is 12 residues. The V end lost 3 bases, the J end lost 5 bases, and 7 bases lay between the germline ends. Germline CDR1 reads KGHSH; CDR2 reads LQKENI. CDR3: CASSPGEETQYF. The CDR3 DNA reads TGTGCCAGCTCACCGGGAGAGGAGACCCAGTACTTC.

The chain joins TRBV11-3 to TRBJ2-1; 11 nucleotides line up with TRBD2. This CDR3 comprises 15 residues. Germline V gene data show CDR1 as SGHNT and CDR2 as YENEEA. J lost 7 bases, V lost 5 bases, and 7 bases had no gene match. The CDR3: CASSRGLAAGNEQFF. The CDR3 DNA is TGTGCCAGCAGCCGGGGACTAGCGGCCGGGAATGAGCAGTTCTTC.

This chain uses TRBV28 with TRBJ2-7; D possibly corresponds to TRBD2 (5 bases). This CDR3 contains 13 residues. The V end lost 6 bases, the J end lost 4 bases, and 13 bases lay between the germline ends. CDR1 and CDR2 (germline): MDHEN, SYDVKM. The CDR3 region has the DNA TGTGCCAGCAGGGAGTCTAGCAAGTACGAGCAGTACTTC. This translates into CASRESSKYEQYF. The whole variable domain, filled in from reference TRBV28 and TRBJ2-7, reads DVKVTQSSRYLVKRTGEKVFLECVQDMDHENMFWYRQDPGLGLRLIYFSYDVKMKEKGDIPEGYSVSREKKERFSLILESASTNQTSMYLCASRESSKYEQYFGPGTRLTVT.

This rearrangement joins TRBV11-2 to TRBJ1-1; D unclear. Germline V lookup: CDR1 SGHAT, CDR2 FQNNGV. V lost 0 bases, J lost 1 base, and 9 bases lay in between. The CDR3 has 15 amino acids. The CDR3 sequence: CASSLDQFPNTEAFF. The CDR3 DNA is TGTGCCAGCAGCTTAGATCAGTTCCCGAACACTGAAGCTTTCTTT.

The chain has TRBV6-5 and TRBJ2-2, with D uncertain. V lost 0 bases to trimming and J lost 3 bases, with 8 bases between them. The germline CDR1 and CDR2 sequences are MNHEY and SVGAGI. The CDR3 runs 15 residues. The CDR3 loop reads CASSYSVGYTGELFF. In DNA form, the CDR3 reads TGTGCCAGCAGTTACTCAGTCGGGTACACCGGGGAGCTGTTTTTT.